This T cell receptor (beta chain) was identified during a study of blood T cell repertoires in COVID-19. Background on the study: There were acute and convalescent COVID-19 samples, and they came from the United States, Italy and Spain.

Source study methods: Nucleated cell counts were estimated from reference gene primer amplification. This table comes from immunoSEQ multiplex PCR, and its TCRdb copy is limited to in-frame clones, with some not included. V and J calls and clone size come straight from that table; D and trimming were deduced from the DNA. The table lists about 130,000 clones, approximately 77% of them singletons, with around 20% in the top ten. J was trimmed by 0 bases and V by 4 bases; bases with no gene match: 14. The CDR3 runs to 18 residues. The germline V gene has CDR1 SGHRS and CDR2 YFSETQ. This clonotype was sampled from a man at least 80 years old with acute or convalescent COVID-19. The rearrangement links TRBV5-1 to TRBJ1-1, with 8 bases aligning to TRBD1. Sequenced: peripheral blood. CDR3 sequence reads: CASSDRQGTNPLNTEAFF. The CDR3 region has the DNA TGCGCCAGCAGCGATCGACAGGGGACCAACCCTTTGAACACTGAAGCTTTCTTT.